This T cell receptor beta chain was sequenced during a study of OX40 agonist ivuxolimab in advanced cancers. Sequenced by immunoSEQ multiplex PCR; TCRdb stores in-frame clones only, minus some. Of around 56,000 clones in the sample, about 85% were seen once. Autoimmune disease history or systemic immunosuppression led to patient exclusion. The sequence came from an adult with an advanced solid tumor such as melanoma, head and neck, liver or kidney cancer. The sample was CD4+ or CD8+ T cells sorted from blood, taken in a trial of the OX40 agonist ivuxolimab.

CDR3 loop: CASSLLGNLFTDTQYF. The CDR3 DNA follows: TGTGCCAGCAGCTTACTGGGGAACCTGTTCACAGATACGCAGTATTTT. The chain combines TRBV11-2 with TRBJ2-3, with D uncertain. The CDR3 sequence is 16 residues long. Trimming pared 2 bases from V and 2 bases from J, leaving 14 bases between. CDR1 and CDR2 from the germline V gene are SGHAT and FQNNGV.